The rows below give T cell receptor beta chains drawn from one sample of a study of T-cell reconstitution after alpha-beta-depleted transplantation in children. TCRdb re-analysed the PCR reads in MiXCR, keeping a single row per CDR3 protein. The table has about 610,000 distinct CDR3 sequences, about 10% seen once. Material: PBMCs from the stem cell graft donor, obtained from the stem cell graft. These TCRs come from a human donor who donated a stem cell graft to a child with acute myeloid leukemia. Each CDR3 is given with its conserved first and last residue. A D gene is named only where the DNA matches it firmly. Rows may omit the clone size; those that give it use once, few, many or a size class.

size: once; J: TRBJ2-3; V: TRBV27; D: TRBD2; CDR3: CASSPITSGRVSSTDTQYF; DNA: TGTGCCAGCAGTCCCATTACTAGCGGGAGGGTATCTAGCACAGATACGCAGTATTTT
size: NA; J: TRBJ2-1; V: TRBV19; D: TRBD2; CDR3: CASPERDLTGEQFF; DNA: TGTGCCAGTCCCGAGCGGGATTTAACGGGTGAGCAGTTCTTC
size: few; J: TRBJ2-7; V: TRBV10-3; D: TRBD2; CDR3: CAISPGLAGHEQYF; DNA: TGTGCCATCAGTCCGGGACTAGCGGGACACGAGCAGTACTTC
size: NA; J: TRBJ2-4; V: TRBV10-3; D: TRBD2; CDR3: CAIGRGGPGAKNIQYF; DNA: TGTGCCATCGGGCGGGGGGGCCCTGGAGCCAAAAACATTCAGTACTTC
size: few; J: TRBJ2-1; V: TRBV12-3/TRBV12-4; D: NA; CDR3: CASSRGGAGDWYNEQFF; DNA: TGTGCCAGCAGTCGAGGGGGGGCTGGGGATTGGTACAATGAGCAGTTCTTC
size: many; J: TRBJ1-4; V: TRBV29-1; D: NA; CDR3: CSVGVGSNNEKLFF; DNA: TGCAGCGTTGGAGTTGGCAGCAATAATGAAAAACTGTTTTTT
size: few; J: TRBJ1-2; V: TRBV28; D: NA; CDR3: CASIPLITGGYTF; DNA: TGTGCCAGCATCCCTTTGATTACAGGGGGCTACACCTTC
size: NA; J: TRBJ2-5; V: TRBV7-9; D: NA; CDR3: CASSLYANQETQYF; DNA: TGTGCCAGCAGCTTATACGCAAACCAAGAGACCCAGTACTTC
size: many; J: TRBJ2-7; V: TRBV25-1; D: TRBD1; CDR3: CASSESGQGSYEQYF; DNA: TGTGCCAGCAGTGAATCCGGACAGGGGTCCTACGAGCAGTACTTC
size: few; J: TRBJ2-1; V: TRBV4-3; D: NA; CDR3: CASSQDRANNEQFF; DNA: TGCGCCAGCAGCCAAGATCGGGCTAACAATGAGCAGTTCTTC
size: many; J: TRBJ2-1; V: TRBV7-2; D: TRBD2; CDR3: CASSLVAGLGRFF; DNA: TGTGCCAGCAGCTTAGTCGCGGGACTAGGTCGGTTCTTC
size: few; J: TRBJ2-1; V: TRBV9; D: TRBD2; CDR3: CASSGNLAGGPYEQFF; DNA: TGTGCCAGCAGCGGTAATTTAGCGGGAGGACCTTATGAGCAGTTCTTC
size: NA; J: TRBJ2-2; V: TRBV27; D: NA; CDR3: CASSWSNTGELFF; DNA: TGTGCCAGCAGTTGGTCGAACACCGGGGAGCTGTTTTTT
size: NA; J: TRBJ2-2; V: TRBV30; D: TRBD1; CDR3: CAWRSQGAGELFF; DNA: TGTGCCTGGAGATCTCAGGGGGCCGGGGAGCTGTTTTTT
size: NA; J: TRBJ2-7; V: TRBV29-1; D: NA; CDR3: CSVGTAEQYF; DNA: TGCAGCGTTGGGACAGCCGAGCAGTACTTC
size: NA; J: TRBJ2-4; V: TRBV7-3; D: NA; CDR3: CASSLRSGAGNIQYF; DNA: TGTGCCAGCAGCTTAAGGTCGGGGGCTGGAAACATTCAGTACTTC